This T cell receptor (beta chain) was obtained from a study of shared clonotypes between healthy human individuals. Study-wide findings and caveats: Among non-shared clonotypes, generation probabilities were lower than among those shared by all four donors.

The junction had 2 bases not matched to a gene; V was cut back by 3 bases and J by 0 bases. CDR1 and CDR2 from the germline V gene are MRHNA and SNTAGT. The CDR3 consists of 15 residues. The protocol was immunoSEQ multiplex PCR, while the TCRdb copy is restricted to in-frame clones and leaves out a portion. The repertoire consists of about 110,000 clones, with 55% to 80% occurring once and the leading ten covering around 25%. This clone was detected many times. Its matching antigen is unknown. Other DNA variants within this sample encode the same CDR3. The chain links TRBV6-4 to TRBJ2-3, with 8 bases that match TRBD2. The TCR was taken from a woman in her twenties or thirties in good health. Sequenced input: memory CD8+ T cells sorted from blood. Specified subset: CD45RO+ cells pooled with CCR7-negative TemRA cells. For the CDR3, the DNA is TGTGCCAGCAGTGAGGCTAGCGGGAGCACAGATACGCAGTATTTT. As protein: CASSEASGSTDTQYF.